This TCR beta chain was identified in a study of shared clonotypes between healthy human individuals. Whole-study context: Used for every donor were three CD4 naive, three CD4 memory, two CD8 naive and one CD8 memory plate.

To note about this clone: The antigen is unknown.

Using immunoSEQ multiplex PCR, the repertoire was profiled, and TCRdb retains in-frame clones only, with some absent. The sample holds 750,000 to 1,000,000 clones; almost 95% are singletons and the top ten take 24%. Naive CD8 cells were CD45RO-negative, positively selected for CCR7, excluding terminally differentiated effector memory CD45RA+ cells. Germline CDR1 is MNHEY and CDR2 is SMNVEV (reference sequence). This CDR3 region has 17 residues. The junction had 12 bases not matched to a gene; V was cut back by 11 bases and J by 0 bases. Overall study findings and caveats: Naive CD4 clonotype sharing across several donors was approximately 5%. Naive subsets generally exceeded memory subsets in estimated richness. Lower generation probabilities were found for non-shared clonotypes than for those shared by all four donors.

The origin of this receptor is a man aged 25-45 years in good health. V gene TRBV27 combines with J gene TRBJ2-4, with 11 positions matching TRBD1. The sample consisted of naive CD8+ T cells sorted from blood. Here the CDR3 reads CAPRGTGGPLAKNIQYF. CDR3 nucleotide sequence: TGTGCCCCCAGGGGGACAGGGGGTCCCTTAGCCAAAAACATTCAGTACTTC.